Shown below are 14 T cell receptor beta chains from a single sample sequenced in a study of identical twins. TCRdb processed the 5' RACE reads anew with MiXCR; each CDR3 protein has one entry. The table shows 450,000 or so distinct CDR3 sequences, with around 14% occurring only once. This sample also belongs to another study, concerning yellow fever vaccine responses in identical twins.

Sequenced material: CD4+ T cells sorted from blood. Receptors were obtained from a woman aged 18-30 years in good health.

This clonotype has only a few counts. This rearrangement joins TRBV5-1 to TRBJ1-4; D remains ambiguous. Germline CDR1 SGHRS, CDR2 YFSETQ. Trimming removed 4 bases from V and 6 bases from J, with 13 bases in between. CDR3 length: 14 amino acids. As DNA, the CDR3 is TGCGCCAGCAGCCCCGCGGGGTTCGATGAAAAACTGTTTTTT. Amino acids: CASSPAGFDEKLFF.

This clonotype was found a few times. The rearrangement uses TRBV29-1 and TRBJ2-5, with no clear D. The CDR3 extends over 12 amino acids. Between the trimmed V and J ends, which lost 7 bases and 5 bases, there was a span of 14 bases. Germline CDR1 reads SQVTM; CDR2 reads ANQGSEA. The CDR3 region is CSAETPGETQYF. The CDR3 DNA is TGCAGCGCAGAGACCCCGGGTGAGACCCAGTACTTC.

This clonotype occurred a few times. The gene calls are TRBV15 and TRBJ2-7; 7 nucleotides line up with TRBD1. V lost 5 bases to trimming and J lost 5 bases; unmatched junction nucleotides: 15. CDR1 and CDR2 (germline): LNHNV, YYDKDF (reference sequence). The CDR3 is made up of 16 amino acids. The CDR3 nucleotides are TGTGCCACCAGCGGATATCGACGACAGGGTAGCCACGAGCAGTACTTC. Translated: CATSGYRRQGSHEQYF. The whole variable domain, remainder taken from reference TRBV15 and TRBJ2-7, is DAMVIQNPRYQVTQFGKPVTLSCSQTLNHNVMYWYQQKSSQAPKLLFHYYDKDFNNEADTPDNFQSRRPNTSFCFLDIRSPGLGDTAMYLCATSGYRRQGSHEQYFGPGTRLTVT.

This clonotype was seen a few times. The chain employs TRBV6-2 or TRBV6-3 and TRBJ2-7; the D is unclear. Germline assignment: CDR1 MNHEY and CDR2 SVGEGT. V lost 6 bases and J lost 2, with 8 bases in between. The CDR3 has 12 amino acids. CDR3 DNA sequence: TGTGCCAGCAGCGCACGGCCCTACGAGCAGTACTTC. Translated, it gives CASSARPYEQYF.

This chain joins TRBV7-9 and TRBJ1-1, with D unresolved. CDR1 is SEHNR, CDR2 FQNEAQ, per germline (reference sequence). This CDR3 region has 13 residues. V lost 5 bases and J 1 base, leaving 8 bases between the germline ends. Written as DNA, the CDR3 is TGTGCCAGCAGCCGGGTGGCGAACACTGAAGCTTTCTTT. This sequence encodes CASSRVANTEAFF. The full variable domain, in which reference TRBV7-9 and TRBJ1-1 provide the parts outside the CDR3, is DTGVSQNPRHKITKRGQNVTFRCDPISEHNRLYWYRQTLGQGPEFLTYFQNEAQLEKSRLLSDRFSAERPKGSFSTLEIQRTEQGDSAMYLCASSRVANTEAFFGQGTRLTVV.

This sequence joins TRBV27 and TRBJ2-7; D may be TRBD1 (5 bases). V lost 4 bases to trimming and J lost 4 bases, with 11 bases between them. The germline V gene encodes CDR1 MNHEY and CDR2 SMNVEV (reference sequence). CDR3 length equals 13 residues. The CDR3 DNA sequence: TGTGCCAGCAGTTATTCGACAGAATACGAGCAGTACTTC. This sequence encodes CASSYSTEYEQYF.

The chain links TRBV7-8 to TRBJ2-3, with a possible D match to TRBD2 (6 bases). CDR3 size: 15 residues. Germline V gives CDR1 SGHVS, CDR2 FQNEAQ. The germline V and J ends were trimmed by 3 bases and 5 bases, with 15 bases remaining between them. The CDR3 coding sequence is TGTGCCAGCAGCTTCCCTATCCCCGGGGGAGATACGCAGTATTTT. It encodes CASSFPIPGGDTQYF.

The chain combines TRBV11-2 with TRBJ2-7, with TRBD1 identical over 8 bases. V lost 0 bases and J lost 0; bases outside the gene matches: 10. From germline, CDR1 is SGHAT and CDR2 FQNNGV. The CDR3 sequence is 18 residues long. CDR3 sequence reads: CASSLERGGTGSSYEQYF. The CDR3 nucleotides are TGTGCCAGCAGCTTAGAAAGAGGTGGGACAGGTTCCTCCTACGAGCAGTACTTC.

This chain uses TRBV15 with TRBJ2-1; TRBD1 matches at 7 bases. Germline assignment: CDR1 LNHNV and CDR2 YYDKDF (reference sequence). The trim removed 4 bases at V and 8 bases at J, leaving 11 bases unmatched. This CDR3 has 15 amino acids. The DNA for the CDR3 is TGTGCCACCAGCATCGGACGACAGGGTCGGGATGAGCAGTTCTTC. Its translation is CATSIGRQGRDEQFF.

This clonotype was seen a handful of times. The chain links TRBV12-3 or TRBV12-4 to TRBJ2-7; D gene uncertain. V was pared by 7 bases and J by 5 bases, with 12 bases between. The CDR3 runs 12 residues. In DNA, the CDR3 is TGTGCCAGCACCACGATCGGTCACGAGCAGTACTTC. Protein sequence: CASTTIGHEQYF.

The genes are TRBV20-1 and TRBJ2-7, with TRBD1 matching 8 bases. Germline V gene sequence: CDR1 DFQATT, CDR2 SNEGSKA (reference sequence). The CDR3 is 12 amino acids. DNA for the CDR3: TGCAGCTGCAAGAGGACAGGGTACGAGCAGTACTTC. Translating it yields CSCKRTGYEQYF.

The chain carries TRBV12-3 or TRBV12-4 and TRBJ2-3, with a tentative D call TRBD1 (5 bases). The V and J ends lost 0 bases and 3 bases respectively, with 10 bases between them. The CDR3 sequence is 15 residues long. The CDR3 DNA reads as TGTGCCAGCAGTTTAGCGGACAAGGGGACAGATACGCAGTATTTT. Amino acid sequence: CASSLADKGTDTQYF.

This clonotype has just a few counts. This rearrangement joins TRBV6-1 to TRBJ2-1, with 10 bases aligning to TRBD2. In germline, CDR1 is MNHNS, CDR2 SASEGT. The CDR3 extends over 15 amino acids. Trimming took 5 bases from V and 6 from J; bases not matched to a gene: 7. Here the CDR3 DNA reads TGTGCCAGCAGTATAAGGGGACTAGCGACCAATGAGCAGTTCTTC. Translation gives CASSIRGLATNEQFF.

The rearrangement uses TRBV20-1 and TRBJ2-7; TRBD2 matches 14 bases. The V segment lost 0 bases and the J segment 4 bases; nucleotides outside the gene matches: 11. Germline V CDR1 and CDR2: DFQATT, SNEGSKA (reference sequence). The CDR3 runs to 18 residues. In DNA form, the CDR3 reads TGCAGTGCTAGAGATAGACGGACTAGCGGGAGGCGGAGGTACGAGCAGTACTTC. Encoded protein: CSARDRRTSGRRRYEQYF.